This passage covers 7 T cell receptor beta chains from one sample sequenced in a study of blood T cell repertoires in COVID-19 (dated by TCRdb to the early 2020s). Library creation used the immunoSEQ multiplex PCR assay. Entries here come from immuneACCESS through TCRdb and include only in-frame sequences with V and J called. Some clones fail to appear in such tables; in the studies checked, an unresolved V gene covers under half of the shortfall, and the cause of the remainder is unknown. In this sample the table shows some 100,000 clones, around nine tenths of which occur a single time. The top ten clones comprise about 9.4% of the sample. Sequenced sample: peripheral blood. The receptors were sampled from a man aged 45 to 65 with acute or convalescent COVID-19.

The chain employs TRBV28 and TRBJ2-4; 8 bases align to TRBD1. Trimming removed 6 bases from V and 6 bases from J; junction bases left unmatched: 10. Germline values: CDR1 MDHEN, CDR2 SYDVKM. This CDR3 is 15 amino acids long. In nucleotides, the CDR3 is TGTGCCAGCAGCCGACCTGGGACAGGCGGAAACATTCAGTACTTC. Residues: CASSRPGTGGNIQYF.

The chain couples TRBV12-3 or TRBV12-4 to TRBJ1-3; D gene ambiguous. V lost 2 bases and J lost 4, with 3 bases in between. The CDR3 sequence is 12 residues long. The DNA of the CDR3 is TGTGCCAGCAGTTTACGGGGAAACACCATATATTTT. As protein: CASSLRGNTIYF.

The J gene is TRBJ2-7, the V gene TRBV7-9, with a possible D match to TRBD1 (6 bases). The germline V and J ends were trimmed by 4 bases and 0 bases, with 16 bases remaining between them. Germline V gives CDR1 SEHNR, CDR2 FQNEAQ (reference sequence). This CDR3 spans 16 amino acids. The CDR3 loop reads CASSSLQGRHSYEQYF. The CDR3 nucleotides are TGTGCCAGCAGCTCCCTACAGGGACGCCACTCCTACGAGCAGTACTTC.

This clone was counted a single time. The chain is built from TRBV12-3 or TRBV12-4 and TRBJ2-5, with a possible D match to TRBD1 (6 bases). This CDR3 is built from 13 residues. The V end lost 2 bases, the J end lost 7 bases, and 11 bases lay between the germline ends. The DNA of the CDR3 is TGTGCCAGCAGTTTATACAGGGACGGGACCCAGTACTTC. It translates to CASSLYRDGTQYF.

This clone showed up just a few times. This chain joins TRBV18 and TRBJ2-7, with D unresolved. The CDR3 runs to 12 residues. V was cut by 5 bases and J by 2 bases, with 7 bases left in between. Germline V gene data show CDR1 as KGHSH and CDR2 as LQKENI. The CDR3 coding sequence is TGTGCCAGCTCAGCCGGTGCCTACGAGCAGTACTTC. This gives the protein CASSAGAYEQYF.

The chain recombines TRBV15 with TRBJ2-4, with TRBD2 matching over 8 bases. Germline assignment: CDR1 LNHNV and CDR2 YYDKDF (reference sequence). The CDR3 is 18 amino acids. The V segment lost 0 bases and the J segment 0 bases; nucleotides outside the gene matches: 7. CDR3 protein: CATSRELADQLAKNIQYF. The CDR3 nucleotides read TGTGCCACCAGCAGAGAACTAGCGGACCAGCTAGCCAAAAACATTCAGTACTTC.

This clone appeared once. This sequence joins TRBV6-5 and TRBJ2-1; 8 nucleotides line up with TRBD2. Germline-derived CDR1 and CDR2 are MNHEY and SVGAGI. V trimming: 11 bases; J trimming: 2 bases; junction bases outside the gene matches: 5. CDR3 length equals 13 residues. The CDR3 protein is CAAGGGPYNEQFF. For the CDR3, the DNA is TGTGCCGCCGGGGGGGGTCCCTACAATGAGCAGTTCTTC.